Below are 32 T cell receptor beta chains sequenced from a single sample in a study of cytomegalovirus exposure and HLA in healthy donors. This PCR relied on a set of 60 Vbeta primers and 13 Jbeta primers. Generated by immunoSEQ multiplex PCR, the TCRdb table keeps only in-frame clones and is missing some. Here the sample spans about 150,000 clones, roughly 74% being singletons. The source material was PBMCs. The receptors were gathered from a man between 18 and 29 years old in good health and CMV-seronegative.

CDR3 sequence (DNA): TGTGCCAGCAGCCCCGGACTAGCGGACACCGGGGAGCTGTTTTTT. Protein: CASSPGLADTGELFF. The gene calls are TRBV7-3 and TRBJ2-2; 10 nucleotides agree with TRBD2. Per the germline V gene, CDR1 is SGHTA and CDR2 is FQGTGA. This CDR3 comprises 15 residues. After removal of 5 bases from V and 3 bases from J, the junction contained 3 bases not matched to a gene.

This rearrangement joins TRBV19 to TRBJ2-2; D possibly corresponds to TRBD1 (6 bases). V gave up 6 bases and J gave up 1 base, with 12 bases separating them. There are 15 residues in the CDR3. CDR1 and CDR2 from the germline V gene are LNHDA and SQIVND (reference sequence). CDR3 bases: TGTGCCAGTAGGCGACAGGACCAGAACACCGGGGAGCTGTTTTTT. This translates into CASRRQDQNTGELFF.

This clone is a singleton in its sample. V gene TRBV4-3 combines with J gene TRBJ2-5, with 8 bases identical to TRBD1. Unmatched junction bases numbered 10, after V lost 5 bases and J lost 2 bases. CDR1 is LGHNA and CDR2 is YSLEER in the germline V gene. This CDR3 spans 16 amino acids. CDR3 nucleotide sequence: TGCGCCAGCAGCTACGCTACGGGACAGGATCAAGAGACCCAGTACTTC. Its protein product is CASSYATGQDQETQYF.

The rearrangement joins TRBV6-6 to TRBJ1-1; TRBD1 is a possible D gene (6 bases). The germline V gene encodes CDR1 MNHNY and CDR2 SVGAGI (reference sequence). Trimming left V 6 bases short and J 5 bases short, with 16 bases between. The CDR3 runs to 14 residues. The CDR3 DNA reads TGTGCCAGCAGGACAACAGGGTATCTTACTGAAGCTTTCTTT. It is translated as CASRTTGYLTEAFF.

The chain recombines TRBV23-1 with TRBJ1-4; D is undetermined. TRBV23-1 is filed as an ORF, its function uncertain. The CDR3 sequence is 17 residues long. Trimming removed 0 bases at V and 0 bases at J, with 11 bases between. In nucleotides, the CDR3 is TGCGCCAGCAGTCAATCGGATCAGGTCCCAACTAATGAAAAACTGTTTTTT. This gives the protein CASSQSDQVPTNEKLFF.

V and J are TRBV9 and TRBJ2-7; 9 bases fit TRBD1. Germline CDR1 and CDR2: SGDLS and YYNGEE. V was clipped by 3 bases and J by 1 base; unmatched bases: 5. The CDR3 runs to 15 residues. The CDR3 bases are TGTGCCAGCAGCGCACCGGGACAGGGATCCTACGAGCAGTACTTC. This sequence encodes CASSAPGQGSYEQYF. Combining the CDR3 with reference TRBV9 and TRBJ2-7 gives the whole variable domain DSGVTQTPKHLITATGQRVTLRCSPRSGDLSVYWYQQSLDQGLQFLIQYYNGEERAKGNILERFSAQQFPDLHSELNLSSLELGDSALYFCASSAPGQGSYEQYFGPGTRLTVT.

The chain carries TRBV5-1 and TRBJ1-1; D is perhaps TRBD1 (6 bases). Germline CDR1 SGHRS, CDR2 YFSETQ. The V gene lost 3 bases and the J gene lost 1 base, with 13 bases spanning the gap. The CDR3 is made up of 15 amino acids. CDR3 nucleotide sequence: TGCGCCAGCAGCTCACAGGGCCAAGGGAACACTGAAGCTTTCTTT. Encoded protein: CASSSQGQGNTEAFF.

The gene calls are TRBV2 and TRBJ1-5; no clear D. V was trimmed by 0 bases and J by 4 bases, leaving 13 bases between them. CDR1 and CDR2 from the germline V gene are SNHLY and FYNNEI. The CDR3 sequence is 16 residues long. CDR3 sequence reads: CASSEALRSLNQPQHF. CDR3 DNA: TGTGCCAGCAGTGAAGCGCTTCGGAGCCTGAATCAGCCCCAGCATTTT.

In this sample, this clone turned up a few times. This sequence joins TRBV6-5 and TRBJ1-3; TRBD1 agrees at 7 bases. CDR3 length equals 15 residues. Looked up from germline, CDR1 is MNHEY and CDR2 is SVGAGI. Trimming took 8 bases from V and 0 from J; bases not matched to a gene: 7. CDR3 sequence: CASARTGLSGNTIYF. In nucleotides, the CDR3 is TGTGCCAGCGCCCGGACAGGCCTCTCTGGAAACACCATATATTTT.

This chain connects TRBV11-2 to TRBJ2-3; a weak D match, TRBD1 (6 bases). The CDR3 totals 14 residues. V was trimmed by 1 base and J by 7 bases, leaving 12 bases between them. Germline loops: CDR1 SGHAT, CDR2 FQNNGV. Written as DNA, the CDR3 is TGTGCCAGCAGCTTAGGGGGGCCCGGCAATACGCAGTATTTT. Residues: CASSLGGPGNTQYF.

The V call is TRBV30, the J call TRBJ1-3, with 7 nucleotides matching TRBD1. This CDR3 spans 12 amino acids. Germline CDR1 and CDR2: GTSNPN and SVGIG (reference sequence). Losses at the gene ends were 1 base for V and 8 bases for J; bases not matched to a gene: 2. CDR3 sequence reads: CAWSGQGDTIYF. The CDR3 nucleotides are TGTGCCTGGAGTGGACAGGGCGACACCATATATTTT.

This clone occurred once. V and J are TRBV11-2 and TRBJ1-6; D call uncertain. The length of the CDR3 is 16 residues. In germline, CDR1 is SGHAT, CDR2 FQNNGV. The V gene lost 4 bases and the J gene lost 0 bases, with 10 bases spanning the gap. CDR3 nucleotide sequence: TGTGCCAGCAGCTCCCCCTCGAGCTCCTATAATTCACCCCTCCACTTT. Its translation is CASSSPSSSYNSPLHF.

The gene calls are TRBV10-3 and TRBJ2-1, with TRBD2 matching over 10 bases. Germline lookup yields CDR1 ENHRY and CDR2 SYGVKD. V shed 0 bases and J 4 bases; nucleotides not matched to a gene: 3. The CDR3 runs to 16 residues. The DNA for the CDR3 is TGTGCCATCAGTGAGTCAAGTAGCGGGGGGTACAATGAGCAGTTCTTC. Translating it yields CAISESSSGGYNEQFF.

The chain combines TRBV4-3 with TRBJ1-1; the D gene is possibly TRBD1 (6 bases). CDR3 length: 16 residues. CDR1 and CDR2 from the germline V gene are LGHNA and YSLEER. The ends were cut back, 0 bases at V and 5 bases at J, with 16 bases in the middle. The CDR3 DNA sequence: TGCGCCAGCAGCCAAGACTTCAGGGGAGTGGGTACTGAAGCTTTCTTT. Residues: CASSQDFRGVGTEAFF.

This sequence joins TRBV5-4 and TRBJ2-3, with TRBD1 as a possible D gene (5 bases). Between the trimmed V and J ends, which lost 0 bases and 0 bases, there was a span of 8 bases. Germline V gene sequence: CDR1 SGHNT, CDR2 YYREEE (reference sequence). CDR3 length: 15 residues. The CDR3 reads CASSLGGRSTDTQYF. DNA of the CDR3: TGTGCCAGCAGCTTGGGGGGCAGAAGCACAGATACGCAGTATTTT.

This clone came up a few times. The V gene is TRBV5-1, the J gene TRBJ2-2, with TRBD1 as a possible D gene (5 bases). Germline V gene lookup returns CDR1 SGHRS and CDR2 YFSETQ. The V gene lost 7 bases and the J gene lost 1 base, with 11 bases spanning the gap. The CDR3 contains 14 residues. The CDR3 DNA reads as TGCGCCAGCCGACCGACAGAGAACACCGGGGAGCTGTTTTTT. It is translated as CASRPTENTGELFF.

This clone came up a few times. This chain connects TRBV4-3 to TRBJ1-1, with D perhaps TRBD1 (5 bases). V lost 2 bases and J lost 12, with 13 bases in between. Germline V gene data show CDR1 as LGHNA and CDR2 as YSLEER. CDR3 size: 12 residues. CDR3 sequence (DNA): TGCGCCAGCAGCCAACCTGACGGGGGAACTTTCTTT. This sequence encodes CASSQPDGGTFF.

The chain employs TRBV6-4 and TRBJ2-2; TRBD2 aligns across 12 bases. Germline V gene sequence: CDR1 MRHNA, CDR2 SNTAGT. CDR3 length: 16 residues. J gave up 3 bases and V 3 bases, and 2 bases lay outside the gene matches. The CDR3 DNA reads TGTGCCAGCAGTGAGACTAGCGGGGGAGACACCGGGGAGCTGTTTTTT. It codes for CASSETSGGDTGELFF.

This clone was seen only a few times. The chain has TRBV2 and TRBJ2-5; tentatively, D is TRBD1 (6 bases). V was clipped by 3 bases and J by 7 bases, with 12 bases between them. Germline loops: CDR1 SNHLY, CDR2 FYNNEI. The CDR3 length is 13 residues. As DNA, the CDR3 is TGTGCCAGCAGTGAGATGGCAGGGGCGACCCAGTACTTC. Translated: CASSEMAGATQYF.

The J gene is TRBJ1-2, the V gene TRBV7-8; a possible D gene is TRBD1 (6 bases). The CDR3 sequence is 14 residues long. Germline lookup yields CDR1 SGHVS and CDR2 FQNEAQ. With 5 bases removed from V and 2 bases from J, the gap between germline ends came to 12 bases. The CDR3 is CASSGQTPNYGYTF. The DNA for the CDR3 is TGTGCCAGCAGCGGACAGACTCCCAACTATGGCTACACCTTC.

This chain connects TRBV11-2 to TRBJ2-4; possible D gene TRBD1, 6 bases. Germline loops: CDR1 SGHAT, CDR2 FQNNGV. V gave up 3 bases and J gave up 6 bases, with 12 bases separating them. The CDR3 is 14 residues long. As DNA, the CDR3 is TGTGCCAGCAGCTTTGAGGACAGCCTAAACATTCAGTACTTC. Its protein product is CASSFEDSLNIQYF.

In DNA, the CDR3 is TGCGCCAGCAGCCAAATTCCCGGGACAGGGGGTGGAGATACGCAGTATTTT. This translates into CASSQIPGTGGGDTQYF. This chain connects TRBV4-1 to TRBJ2-3, with 11 bases that match TRBD1. J lost 5 bases, V lost 2 bases, and 9 bases had no gene match. The CDR3 has 17 residues. The germline V gene encodes CDR1 MGHRA and CDR2 YSYEKL.

The CDR3 DNA reads as TGTGCCAGCAGTTACCGGGACAGCTCCAACTATGGCTACACCTTC. This sequence encodes CASSYRDSSNYGYTF. J is TRBJ1-2 and V is TRBV6-5; TRBD1 matches at 7 bases. V gave up 2 bases and J gave up 2 bases; unmatched junction bases: 5. This CDR3 is 15 amino acids long. Looked up from germline, CDR1 is MNHEY and CDR2 is SVGAGI.

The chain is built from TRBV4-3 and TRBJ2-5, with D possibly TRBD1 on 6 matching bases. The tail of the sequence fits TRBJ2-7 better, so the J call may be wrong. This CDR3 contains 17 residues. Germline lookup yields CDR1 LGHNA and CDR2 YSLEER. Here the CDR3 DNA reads TGCGCCAGCAGCCAAGATCATGTTGGGGGCGCATCCTACGAGCAGTACTTC. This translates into CASSQDHVGGASYEQYF.

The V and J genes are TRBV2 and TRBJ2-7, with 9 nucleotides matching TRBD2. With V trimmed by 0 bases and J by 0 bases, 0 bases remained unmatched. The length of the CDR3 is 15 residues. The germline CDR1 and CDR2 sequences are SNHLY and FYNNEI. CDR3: CASSEASGGSYEQYV. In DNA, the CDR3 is TGTGCCAGCAGTGAAGCTAGCGGGGGCTCCTACGAGCAGTACGTC.

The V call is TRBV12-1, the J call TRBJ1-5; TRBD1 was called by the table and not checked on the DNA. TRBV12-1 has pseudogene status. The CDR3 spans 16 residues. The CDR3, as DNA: TGTGCCAGCAGCTTCCCCTCAGGGTATGGAGAACAGCCCCAGCATTTT. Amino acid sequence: CASSFPSGYGEQPQHF.

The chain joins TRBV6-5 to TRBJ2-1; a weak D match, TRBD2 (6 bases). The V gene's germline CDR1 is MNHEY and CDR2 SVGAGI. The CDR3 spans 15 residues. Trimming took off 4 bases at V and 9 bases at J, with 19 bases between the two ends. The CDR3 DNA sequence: TGTGCCAGCAGTTCCGGGACTGGACGGTGGGGTGAGCAGTTCTTC. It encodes CASSSGTGRWGEQFF.

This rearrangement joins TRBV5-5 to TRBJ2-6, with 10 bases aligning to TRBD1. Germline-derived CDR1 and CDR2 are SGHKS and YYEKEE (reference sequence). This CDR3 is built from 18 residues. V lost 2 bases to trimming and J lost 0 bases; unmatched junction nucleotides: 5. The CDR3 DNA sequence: TGTGCCAGCAGCTTAGAGACAGGGGGCCCCTCTGGGGCCAACGTCCTGACTTTC. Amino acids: CASSLETGGPSGANVLTF. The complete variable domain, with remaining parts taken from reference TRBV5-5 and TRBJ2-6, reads DAGVTQSPTHLIKTRGQQVTLRCSPISGHKSVSWYQQVLGQGPQFIFQYYEKEERGRGNFPDRFSARQFPNYSSELNVNALLLGDSALYLCASSLETGGPSGANVLTFGAGSRLTVL.

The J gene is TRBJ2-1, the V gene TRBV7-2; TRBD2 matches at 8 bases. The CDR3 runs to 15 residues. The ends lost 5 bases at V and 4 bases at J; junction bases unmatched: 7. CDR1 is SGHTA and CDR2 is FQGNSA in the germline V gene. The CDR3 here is CASSPSGGPYNEQFF. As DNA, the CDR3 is TGTGCCAGCAGCCCCAGCGGGGGCCCTTACAATGAGCAGTTCTTC.

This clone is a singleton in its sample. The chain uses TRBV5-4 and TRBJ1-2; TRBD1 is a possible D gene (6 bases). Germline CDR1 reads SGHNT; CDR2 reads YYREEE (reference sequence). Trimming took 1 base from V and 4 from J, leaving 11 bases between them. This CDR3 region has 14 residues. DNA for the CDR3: TGTGCCAGCAGCTTGAACGGCAGGGGCTATGGCTACACCTTC. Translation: CASSLNGRGYGYTF.

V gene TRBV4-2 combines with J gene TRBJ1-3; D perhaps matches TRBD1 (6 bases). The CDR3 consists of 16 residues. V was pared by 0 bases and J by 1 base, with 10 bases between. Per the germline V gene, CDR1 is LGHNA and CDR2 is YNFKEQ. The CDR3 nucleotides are TGTGCCAGCAGCCAAGACGGGGGGGCTTCTGGAAACACCATATATTTT. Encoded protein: CASSQDGGASGNTIYF.

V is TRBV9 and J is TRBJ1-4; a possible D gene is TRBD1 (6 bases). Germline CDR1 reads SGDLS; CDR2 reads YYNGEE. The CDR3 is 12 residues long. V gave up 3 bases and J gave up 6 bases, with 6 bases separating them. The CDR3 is CASSDRDEKLFF. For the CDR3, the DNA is TGTGCCAGCAGCGACAGGGATGAAAAACTGTTTTTT.